This TCR beta chain derives from a study of identifying expanded T cells in peripheral blood. Assay: immunoSEQ multiplex PCR; the TCRdb copy retains only in-frame clones and omits some. The sample has about 82,000 clones, around nine tenths seen once. The CDR3 has 15 amino acids. Germline assignment: CDR1 MNHEY and CDR2 SMNVEV (reference sequence). Trimming at V came to 6 bases and at J to 4 bases, leaving 9 bases not matched to a gene. This sequence joins TRBV27 and TRBJ2-3; 8 nucleotides match TRBD2. This TCR came from a person between 18 and 75 years old in good health. Sequenced material: blood. The CDR3 sequence: CASRAGRAFPDTQYF. The CDR3 region has the DNA TGTGCCAGCAGGGCCGGGAGGGCCTTCCCAGATACGCAGTATTTT.